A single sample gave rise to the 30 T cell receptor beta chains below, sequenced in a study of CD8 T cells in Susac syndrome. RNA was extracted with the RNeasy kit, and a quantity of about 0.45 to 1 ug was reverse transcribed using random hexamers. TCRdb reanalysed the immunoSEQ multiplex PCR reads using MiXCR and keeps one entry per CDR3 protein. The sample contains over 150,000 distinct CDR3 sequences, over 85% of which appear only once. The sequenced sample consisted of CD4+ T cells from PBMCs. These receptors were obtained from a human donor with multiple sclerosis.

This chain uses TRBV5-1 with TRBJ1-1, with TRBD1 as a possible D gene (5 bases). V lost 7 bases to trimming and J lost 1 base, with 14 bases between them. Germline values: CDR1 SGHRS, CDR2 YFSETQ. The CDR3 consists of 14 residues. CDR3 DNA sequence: TGCGCCAGCGCCCCGGGCAGGGCGAACACTGAAGCTTTCTTT. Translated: CASAPGRANTEAFF.

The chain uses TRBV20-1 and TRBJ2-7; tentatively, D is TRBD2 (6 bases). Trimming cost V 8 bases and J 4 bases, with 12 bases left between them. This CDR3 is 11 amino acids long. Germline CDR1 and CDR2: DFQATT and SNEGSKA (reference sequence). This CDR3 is CSTTRGYEQYF. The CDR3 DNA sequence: TGCAGTACGACTAGAGGATACGAGCAGTACTTC.

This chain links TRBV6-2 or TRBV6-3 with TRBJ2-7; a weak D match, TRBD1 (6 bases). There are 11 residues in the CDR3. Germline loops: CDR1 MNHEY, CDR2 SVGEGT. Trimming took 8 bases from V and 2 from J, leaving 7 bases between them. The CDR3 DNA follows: TGTGCCAGCGGGACAACCTACGAGCAGTACTTC. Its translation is CASGTTYEQYF.

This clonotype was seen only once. The CDR3: CETYEQYF. In DNA, the CDR3 is TGTGAAACCTACGAGCAGTACTTC. The chain links TRBV6-6 to TRBJ2-7; D is unresolved. Germline values: CDR1 MNHNY, CDR2 SVGAGI (reference sequence). This CDR3 comprises 8 residues.

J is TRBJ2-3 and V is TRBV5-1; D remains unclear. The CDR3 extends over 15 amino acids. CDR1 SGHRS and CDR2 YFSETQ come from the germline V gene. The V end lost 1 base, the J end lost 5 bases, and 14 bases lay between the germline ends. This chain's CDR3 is CASSLLERVEDTQYF. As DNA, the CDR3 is TGCGCCAGCAGCTTGCTTGAGCGAGTAGAAGATACGCAGTATTTT.

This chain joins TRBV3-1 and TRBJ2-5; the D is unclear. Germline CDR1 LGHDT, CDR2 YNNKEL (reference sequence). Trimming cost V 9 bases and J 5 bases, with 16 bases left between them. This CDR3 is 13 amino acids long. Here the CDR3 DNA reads TGTGCCAGTCAAAACCCCGTACTGGAGACCCAGTACTTC. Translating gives CASQNPVLETQYF.

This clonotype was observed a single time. This CDR3 reads CASTFEGYSPLHF. In nucleotides, the CDR3 is TGTGCCAGCACCTTCGAGGGCTACTCACCCCTCCACTTT. This chain joins TRBV7-9 and TRBJ1-6, with no clear D. Germline CDR1 is SEHNR and CDR2 is FQNEAQ (reference sequence). CDR3 size: 13 residues. V lost 7 bases and J 10 bases, leaving 14 bases between the germline ends.

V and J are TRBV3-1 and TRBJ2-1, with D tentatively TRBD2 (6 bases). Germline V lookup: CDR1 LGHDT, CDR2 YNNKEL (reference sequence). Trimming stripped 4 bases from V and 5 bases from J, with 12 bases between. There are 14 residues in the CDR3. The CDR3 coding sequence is TGTGCCAGCAGCCGAAAGGGACTGAACAATGAGCAGTTCTTC. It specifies CASSRKGLNNEQFF.

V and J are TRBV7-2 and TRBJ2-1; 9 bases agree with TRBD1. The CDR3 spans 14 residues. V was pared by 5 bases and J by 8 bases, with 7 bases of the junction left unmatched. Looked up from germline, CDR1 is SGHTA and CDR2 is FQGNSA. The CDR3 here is CASSRRDRVDEQFF. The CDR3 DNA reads TGTGCCAGCAGCCGCCGGGACAGGGTGGATGAGCAGTTCTTC.

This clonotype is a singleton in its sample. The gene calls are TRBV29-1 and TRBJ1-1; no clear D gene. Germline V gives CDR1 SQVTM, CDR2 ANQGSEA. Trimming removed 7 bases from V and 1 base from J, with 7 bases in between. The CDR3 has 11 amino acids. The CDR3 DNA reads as TGCAGCGCGGAGGAGAACACTGAAGCTTTCTTT. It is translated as CSAEENTEAFF.

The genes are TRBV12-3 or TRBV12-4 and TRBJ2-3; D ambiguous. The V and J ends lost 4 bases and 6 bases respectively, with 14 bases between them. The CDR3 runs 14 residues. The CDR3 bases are TGTGCCAGCAGTTCCCTCCCCCTGGGGGATACGCAGTATTTT. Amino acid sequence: CASSSLPLGDTQYF.

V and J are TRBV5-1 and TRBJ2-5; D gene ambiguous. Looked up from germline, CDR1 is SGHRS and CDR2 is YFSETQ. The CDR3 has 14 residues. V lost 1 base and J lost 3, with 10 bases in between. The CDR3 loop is CASSLSLPEETQYF. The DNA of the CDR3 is TGCGCCAGCAGCTTGAGTCTTCCGGAAGAGACCCAGTACTTC.

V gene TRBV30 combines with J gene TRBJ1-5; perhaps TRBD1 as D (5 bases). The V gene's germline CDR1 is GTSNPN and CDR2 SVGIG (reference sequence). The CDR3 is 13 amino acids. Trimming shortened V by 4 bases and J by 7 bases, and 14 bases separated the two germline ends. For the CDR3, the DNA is TGTGCCTGGATGGCAAAGGGGAGCCAGCCCCAGCATTTT. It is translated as CAWMAKGSQPQHF.

The CDR3 reads CASSTPGTGKYEQYF. CDR3 coding DNA: TGTGCCAGTAGTACCCCAGGGACAGGGAAATACGAGCAGTACTTC. The chain combines TRBV19 with TRBJ2-7; TRBD1 agrees at 9 bases. Germline CDR1 and CDR2: LNHDA and SQIVND (reference sequence). With V trimmed by 4 bases and J by 4 bases, 8 bases remained unmatched. The CDR3 is made up of 15 amino acids. Using reference TRBV19 and TRBJ2-7 for the parts outside the CDR3, the full variable domain is DGGITQSPKYLFRKEGQNVTLSCEQNLNHDAMYWYRQDPGQGLRLIYYSQIVNDFQKGDIAEGYSVSREKKESFPLTVTSAQKNPTAFYLCASSTPGTGKYEQYFGPGTRLTVT.

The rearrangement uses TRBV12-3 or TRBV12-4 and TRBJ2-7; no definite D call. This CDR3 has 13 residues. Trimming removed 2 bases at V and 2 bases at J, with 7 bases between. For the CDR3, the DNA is TGTGCCAGCAGTTTACCGGAAGCCTACGAGCAGTACTTC. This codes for CASSLPEAYEQYF.

Here the CDR3 DNA reads TGTGCCAGCAGCGGGGGGGGGACAGTGATGAACACCGGGGAGCTGTTTTTT. Translated, it gives CASSGGGTVMNTGELFF. The rearrangement links TRBV7-3 to TRBJ2-2; D is possibly TRBD1 or TRBD2 (7 bases each). Germline V gives CDR1 SGHTA, CDR2 FQGTGA. The CDR3 is 17 residues long. Trimming removed 5 bases from V and 1 base from J, with 17 bases in between.

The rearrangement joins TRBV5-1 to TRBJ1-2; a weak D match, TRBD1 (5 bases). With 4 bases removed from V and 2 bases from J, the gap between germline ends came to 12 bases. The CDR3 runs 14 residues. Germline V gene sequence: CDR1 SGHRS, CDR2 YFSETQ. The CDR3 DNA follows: TGCGCCAGCAGCGACCTTCAGGGAAACTATGGCTACACCTTC. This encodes CASSDLQGNYGYTF.

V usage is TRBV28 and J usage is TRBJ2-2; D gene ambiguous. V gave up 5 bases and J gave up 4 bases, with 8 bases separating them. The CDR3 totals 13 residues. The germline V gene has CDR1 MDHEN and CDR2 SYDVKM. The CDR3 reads CASSTSGTGELFF. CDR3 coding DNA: TGTGCCAGCAGTACCTCAGGCACCGGGGAGCTGTTTTTT.

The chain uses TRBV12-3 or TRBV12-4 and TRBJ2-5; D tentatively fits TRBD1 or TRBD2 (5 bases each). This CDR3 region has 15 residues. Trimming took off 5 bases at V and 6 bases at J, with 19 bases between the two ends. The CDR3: CASSPRAGTQKTQYF. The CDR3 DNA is TGTGCCAGCAGTCCCCGGGCCGGGACCCAGAAGACCCAGTACTTC.

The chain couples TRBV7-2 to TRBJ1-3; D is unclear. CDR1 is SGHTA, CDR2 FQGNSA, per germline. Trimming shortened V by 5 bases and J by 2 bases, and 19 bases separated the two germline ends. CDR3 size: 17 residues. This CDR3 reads CASSPHQAPGPGNTIYF. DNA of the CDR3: TGTGCCAGCAGCCCCCACCAGGCTCCTGGGCCTGGAAACACCATATATTTT.

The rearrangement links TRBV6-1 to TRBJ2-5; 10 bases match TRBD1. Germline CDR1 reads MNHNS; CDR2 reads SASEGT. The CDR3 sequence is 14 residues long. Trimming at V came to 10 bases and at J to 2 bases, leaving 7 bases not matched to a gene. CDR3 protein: CATPGQGQQETQYF. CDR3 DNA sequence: TGTGCCACTCCGGGACAGGGGCAACAAGAGACCCAGTACTTC.

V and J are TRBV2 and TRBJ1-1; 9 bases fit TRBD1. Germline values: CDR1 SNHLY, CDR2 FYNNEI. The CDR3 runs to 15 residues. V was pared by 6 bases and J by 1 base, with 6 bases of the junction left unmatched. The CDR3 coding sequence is TGTGCCAGCAGCCTCTGGGGACAGGGGAACACTGAAGCTTTCTTT. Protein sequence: CASSLWGQGNTEAFF. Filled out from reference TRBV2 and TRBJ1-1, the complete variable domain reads EPEVTQTPSHQVTQMGQEVILRCVPISNHLYFYWYRQILGQKVEFLVSFYNNEISEKSEIFDDQFSVERPDGSNFTLKIRSTKLEDSAMYFCASSLWGQGNTEAFFGQGTRLTVV.

In nucleotides, the CDR3 is TGTGCCAGCACCTCTTCATTACAGGGGGCAGGCGTCCTGACTTTC. As protein: CASTSSLQGAGVLTF. V is TRBV6-5 and J is TRBJ2-6; the match to TRBD1 covers 9 bases. With 7 bases clipped from V and 12 bases from J, the junction kept 13 bases outside the gene matches. CDR3 length: 15 residues. The V gene's germline CDR1 is MNHEY and CDR2 SVGAGI.

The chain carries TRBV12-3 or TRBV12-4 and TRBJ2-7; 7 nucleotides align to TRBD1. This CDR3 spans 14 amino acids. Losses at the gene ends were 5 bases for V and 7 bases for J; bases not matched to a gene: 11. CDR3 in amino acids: CASSLGQESWEQYF. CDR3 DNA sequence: TGTGCCAGCAGTCTCGGACAGGAGAGCTGGGAGCAGTACTTC.

The CDR3: CASSQELVVYEQYF. For the CDR3, the DNA is TGCGCCAGCAGCCAAGAGCTAGTGGTCTACGAGCAGTACTTC. The rearrangement joins TRBV4-3 to TRBJ2-7; D call uncertain. CDR3 size: 14 residues. V was clipped by 0 bases and J by 3 bases, with 9 bases between them. From germline, CDR1 is LGHNA and CDR2 YSLEER.

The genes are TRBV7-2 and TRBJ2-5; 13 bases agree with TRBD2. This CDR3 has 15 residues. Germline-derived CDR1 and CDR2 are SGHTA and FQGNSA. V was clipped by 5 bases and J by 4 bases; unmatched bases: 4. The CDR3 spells CASSAGLAGVETQYF. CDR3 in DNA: TGTGCCAGCAGCGCCGGACTAGCGGGAGTAGAGACCCAGTACTTC.

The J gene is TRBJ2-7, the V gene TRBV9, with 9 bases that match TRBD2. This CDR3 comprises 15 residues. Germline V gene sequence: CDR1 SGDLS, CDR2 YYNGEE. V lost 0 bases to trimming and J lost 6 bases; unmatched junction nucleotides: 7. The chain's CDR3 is CASSVVGSGGGEQYF. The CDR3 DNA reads TGTGCCAGCAGCGTAGTTGGTAGCGGGGGTGGCGAGCAGTACTTC.

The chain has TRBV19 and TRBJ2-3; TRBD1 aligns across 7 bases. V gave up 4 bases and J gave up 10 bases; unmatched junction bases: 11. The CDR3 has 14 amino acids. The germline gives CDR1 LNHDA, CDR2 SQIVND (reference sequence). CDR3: CASSTTTGQVAQYF. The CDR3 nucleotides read TGTGCCAGTAGTACCACGACAGGGCAAGTGGCGCAGTATTTT.

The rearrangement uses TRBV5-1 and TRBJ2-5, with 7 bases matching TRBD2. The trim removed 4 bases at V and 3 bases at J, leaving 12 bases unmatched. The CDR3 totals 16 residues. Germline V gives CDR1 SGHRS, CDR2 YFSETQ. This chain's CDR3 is CASSIRATSEEETQYF. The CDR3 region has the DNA TGCGCCAGCAGCATCCGCGCCACTAGCGAGGAAGAGACCCAGTACTTC.

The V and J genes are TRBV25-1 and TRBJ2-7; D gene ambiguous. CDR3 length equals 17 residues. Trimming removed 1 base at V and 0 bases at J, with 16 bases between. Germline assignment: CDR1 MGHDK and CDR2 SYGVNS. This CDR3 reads CASSELGAGQSSYEQYF. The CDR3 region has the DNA TGTGCCAGCAGTGAATTGGGTGCAGGTCAGAGCTCCTACGAGCAGTACTTC.